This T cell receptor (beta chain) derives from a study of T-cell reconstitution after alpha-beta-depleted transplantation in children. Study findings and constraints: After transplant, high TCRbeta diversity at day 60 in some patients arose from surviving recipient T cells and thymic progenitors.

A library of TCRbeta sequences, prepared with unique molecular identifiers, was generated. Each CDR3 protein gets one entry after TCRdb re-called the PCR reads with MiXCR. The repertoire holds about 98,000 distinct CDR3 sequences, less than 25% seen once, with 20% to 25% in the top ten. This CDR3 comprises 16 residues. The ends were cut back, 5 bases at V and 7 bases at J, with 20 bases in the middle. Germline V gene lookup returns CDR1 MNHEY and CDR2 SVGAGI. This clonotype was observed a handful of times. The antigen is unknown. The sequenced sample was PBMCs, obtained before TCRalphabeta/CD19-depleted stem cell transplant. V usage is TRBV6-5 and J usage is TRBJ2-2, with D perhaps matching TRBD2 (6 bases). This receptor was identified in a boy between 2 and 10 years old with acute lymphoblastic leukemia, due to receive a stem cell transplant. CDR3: CASSLSGTGVSGELFF. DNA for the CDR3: TGTGCCAGCAGTCTCTCGGGGACTGGGGTCAGCGGGGAGCTGTTTTTT.